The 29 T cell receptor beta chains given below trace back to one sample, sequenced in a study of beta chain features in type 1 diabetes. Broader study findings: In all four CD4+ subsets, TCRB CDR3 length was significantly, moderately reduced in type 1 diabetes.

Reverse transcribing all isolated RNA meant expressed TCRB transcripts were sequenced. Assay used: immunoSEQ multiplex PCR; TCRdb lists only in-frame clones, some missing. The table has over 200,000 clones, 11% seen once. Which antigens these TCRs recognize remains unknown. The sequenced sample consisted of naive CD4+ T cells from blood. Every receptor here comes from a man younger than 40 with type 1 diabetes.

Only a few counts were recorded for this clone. The CDR3 DNA is TGTGCCAGCTCACCCTCGGGAGGAGATACGCAGTATTTT. Protein: CASSPSGGDTQYF. The J gene is TRBJ2-3, the V gene TRBV18, with 7 bases matching TRBD2. Germline CDR1 KGHSH, CDR2 LQKENI. V shed 3 bases and J 5 bases; nucleotides not matched to a gene: 2. The CDR3 covers 13 residues.

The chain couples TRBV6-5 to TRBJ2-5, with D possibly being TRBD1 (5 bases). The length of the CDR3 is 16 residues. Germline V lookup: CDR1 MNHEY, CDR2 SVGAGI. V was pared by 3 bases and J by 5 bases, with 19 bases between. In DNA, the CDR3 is TGTGCCAGCAGTTATGGTCTTCCGCAGGGCGAGGAGACCCAGTACTTC. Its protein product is CASSYGLPQGEETQYF.

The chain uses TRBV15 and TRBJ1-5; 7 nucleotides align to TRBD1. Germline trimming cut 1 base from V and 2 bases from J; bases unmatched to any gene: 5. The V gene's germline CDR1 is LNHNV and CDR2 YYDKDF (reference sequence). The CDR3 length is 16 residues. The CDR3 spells CATSRAQGTGNQPQHF. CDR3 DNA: TGTGCCACCAGCAGAGCCCAAGGGACAGGCAATCAGCCCCAGCATTTT.

The CDR3 bases are TGTGCCAGCAGAATAACCGGGACAGGGGGCTACGAGCAGTACTTC. It translates to CASRITGTGGYEQYF. This chain links TRBV27 with TRBJ2-7; 11 nucleotides agree with TRBD1. CDR3 length: 15 amino acids. Germline V gene data show CDR1 as MNHEY and CDR2 as SMNVEV (reference sequence). V lost 6 bases, J lost 3 bases, and 7 bases stayed unmatched.

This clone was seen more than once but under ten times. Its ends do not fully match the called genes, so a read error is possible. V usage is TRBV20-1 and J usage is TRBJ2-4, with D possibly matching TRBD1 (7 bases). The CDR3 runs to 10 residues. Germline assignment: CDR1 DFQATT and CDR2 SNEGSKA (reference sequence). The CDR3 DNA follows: TGCAGTGCCCGAAGGAGGGGGCGCAGCTTC. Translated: CSARRRGRSF.

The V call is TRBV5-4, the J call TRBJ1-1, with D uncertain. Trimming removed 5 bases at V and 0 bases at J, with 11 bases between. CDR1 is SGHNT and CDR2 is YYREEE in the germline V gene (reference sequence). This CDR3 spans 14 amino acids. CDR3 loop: CASSLSLMNTEAFF. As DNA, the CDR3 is TGTGCCAGCAGTTTAAGCCTTATGAACACTGAAGCTTTCTTT. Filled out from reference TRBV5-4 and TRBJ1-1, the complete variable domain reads ETGVTQSPTHLIKTRGQQVTLRCSSQSGHNTVSWYQQALGQGPQFIFQYYREEENGRGNFPPRFSGLQFPNYSSELNVNALELDDSALYLCASSLSLMNTEAFFGQGTRLTVV.

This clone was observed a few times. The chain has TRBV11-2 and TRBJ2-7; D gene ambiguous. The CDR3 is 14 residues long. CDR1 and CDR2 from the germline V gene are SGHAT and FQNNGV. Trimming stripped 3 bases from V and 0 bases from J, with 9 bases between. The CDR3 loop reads CASSFLARSYEQYF. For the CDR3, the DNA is TGTGCCAGCAGCTTTCTCGCGCGCTCCTACGAGCAGTACTTC. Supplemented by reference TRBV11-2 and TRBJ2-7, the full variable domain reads EAGVAQSPRYKIIEKRQSVAFWCNPISGHATLYWYQQILGQGPKLLIQFQNNGVVDDSQLPKDRFSAERLKGVDSTLKIQPAKLEDSAVYLCASSFLARSYEQYFGPGTRLTVT.

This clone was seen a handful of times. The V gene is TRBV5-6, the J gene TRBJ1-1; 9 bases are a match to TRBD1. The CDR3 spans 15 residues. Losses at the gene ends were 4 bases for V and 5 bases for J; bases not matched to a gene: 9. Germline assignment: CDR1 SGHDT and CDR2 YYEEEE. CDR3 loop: CASSNRDRAWTEAFF. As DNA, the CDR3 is TGTGCCAGCAGCAACCGGGACAGGGCGTGGACTGAAGCTTTCTTT.

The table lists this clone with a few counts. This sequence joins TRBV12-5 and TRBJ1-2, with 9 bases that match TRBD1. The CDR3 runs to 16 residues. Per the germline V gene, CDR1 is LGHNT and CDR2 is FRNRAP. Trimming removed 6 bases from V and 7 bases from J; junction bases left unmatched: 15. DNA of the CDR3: TGTGCTAGTGGAACCAGAGAGACAGGGGGGCCTCGTGGCTACACCTTC. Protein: CASGTRETGGPRGYTF.

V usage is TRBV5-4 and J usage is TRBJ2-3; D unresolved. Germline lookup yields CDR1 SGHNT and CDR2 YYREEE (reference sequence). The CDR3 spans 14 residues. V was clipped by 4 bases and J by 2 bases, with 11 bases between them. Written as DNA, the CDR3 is TGTGCCAGCAGCCTTGGCAGGTACACAGATACGCAGTATTTT. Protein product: CASSLGRYTDTQYF. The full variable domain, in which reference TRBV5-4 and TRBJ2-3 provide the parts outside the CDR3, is ETGVTQSPTHLIKTRGQQVTLRCSSQSGHNTVSWYQQALGQGPQFIFQYYREEENGRGNFPPRFSGLQFPNYSSELNVNALELDDSALYLCASSLGRYTDTQYFGPGTRLTVL.

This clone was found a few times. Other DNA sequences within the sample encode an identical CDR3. CDR3 coding DNA: TGTGCCAGCAGCCGGGACAGGAACACTGAAGCTTTCTTT. It is translated as CASSRDRNTEAFF. The rearrangement links TRBV7-3 to TRBJ1-1; 7 nucleotides match TRBD1. Losses at the gene ends were 5 bases for V and 1 base for J; bases not matched to a gene: 1. The V gene's germline CDR1 is SGHTA and CDR2 FQGTGA. The CDR3 has 13 amino acids.

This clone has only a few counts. In DNA, the CDR3 is TGTGCCAGCAGCGCGGGGGGACTAGCGGGGAAACAGACCCAGTACTTC. Protein product: CASSAGGLAGKQTQYF. The chain employs TRBV9 and TRBJ2-5; 13 bases fit TRBD2. This CDR3 is 16 amino acids long. Germline CDR1 SGDLS, CDR2 YYNGEE. Trimming cost V 3 bases and J 6 bases; bases outside gene matches: 8. Full variable domain (outside the CDR3, taken from reference TRBV9 and TRBJ2-5): DSGVTQTPKHLITATGQRVTLRCSPRSGDLSVYWYQQSLDQGLQFLIQYYNGEERAKGNILERFSAQQFPDLHSELNLSSLELGDSALYFCASSAGGLAGKQTQYFGPGTRLLVL.

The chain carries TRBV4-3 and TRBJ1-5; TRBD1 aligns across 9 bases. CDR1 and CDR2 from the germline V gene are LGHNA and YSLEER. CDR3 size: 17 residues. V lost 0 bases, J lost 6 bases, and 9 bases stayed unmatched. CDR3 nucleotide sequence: TGCGCCAGCAGCCAAGATCGAGAGACAGGGGGATTTCAGCCCCAGCATTTT. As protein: CASSQDRETGGFQPQHF.

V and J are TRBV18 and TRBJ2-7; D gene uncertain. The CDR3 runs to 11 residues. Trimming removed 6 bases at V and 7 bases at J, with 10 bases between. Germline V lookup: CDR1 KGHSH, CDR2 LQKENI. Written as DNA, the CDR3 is TGTGCCAGCTCCTCCCAGGAAGAGCAGTACTTC. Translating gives CASSSQEEQYF.

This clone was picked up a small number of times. CDR3 nucleotides: TGTGCCAGCAGATTTGCGGGACAGGGGAACACTGAAGCTTTCTTT. This translates into CASRFAGQGNTEAFF. This chain connects TRBV7-9 to TRBJ1-1; TRBD1 matches at 9 bases. Germline V gives CDR1 SEHNR, CDR2 FQNEAQ (reference sequence). This CDR3 spans 15 amino acids. The J segment lost 1 base and the V segment lost 6 bases, leaving 6 bases of the junction unmatched.

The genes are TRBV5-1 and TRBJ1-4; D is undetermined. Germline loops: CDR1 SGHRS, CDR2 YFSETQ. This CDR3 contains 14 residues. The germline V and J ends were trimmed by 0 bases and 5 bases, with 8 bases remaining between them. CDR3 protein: CASSLASGNEKLFF. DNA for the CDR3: TGCGCCAGCAGCTTGGCCTCGGGAAATGAAAAACTGTTTTTT.

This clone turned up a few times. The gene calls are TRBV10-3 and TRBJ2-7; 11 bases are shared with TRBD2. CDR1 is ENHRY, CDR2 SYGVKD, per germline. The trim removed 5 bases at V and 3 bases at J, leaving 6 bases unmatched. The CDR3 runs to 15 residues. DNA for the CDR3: TGTGCCATCAGTAAGGGTAGCGGGGGGGACTACGAGCAGTACTTC. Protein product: CAISKGSGGDYEQYF.

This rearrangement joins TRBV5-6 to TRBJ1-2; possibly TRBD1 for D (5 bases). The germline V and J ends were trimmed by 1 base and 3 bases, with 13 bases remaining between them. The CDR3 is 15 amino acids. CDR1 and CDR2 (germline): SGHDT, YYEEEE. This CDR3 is CASSLFLGPDYGYTF. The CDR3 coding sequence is TGTGCCAGCAGCTTGTTTCTGGGGCCGGACTATGGCTACACCTTC.

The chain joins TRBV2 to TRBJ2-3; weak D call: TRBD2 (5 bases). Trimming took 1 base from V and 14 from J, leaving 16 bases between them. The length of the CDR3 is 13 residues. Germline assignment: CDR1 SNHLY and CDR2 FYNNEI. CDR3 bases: TGTGCCAGCAGTGAAGTTAGCGACTTACCCCCGTATTTT. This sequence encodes CASSEVSDLPPYF.

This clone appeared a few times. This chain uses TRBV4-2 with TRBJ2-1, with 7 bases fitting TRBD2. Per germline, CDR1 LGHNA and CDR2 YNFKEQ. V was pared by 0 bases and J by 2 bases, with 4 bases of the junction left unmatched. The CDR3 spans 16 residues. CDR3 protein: CASSQDFGGTYNEQFF. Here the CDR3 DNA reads TGTGCCAGCAGCCAAGATTTCGGGGGGACCTACAATGAGCAGTTCTTC.

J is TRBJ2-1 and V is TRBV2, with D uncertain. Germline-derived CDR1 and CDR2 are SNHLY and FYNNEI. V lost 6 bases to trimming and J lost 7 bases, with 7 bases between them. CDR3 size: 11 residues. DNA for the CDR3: TGTGCCAGCAGCCGAGCGAATGAGCAGTTCTTC. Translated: CASSRANEQFF.

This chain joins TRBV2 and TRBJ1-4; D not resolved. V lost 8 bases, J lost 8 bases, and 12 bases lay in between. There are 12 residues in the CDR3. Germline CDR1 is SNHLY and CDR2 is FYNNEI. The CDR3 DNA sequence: TGTGCCAGCCGCTACACGGGAGAAAAACTGTTTTTT. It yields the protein CASRYTGEKLFF.

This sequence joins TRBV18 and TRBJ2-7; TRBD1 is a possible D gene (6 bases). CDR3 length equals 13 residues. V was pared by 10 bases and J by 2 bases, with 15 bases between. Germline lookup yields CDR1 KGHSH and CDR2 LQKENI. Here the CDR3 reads CATSRDTTYEQYF. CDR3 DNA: TGTGCCACCTCCAGGGACACCACCTACGAGCAGTACTTC.

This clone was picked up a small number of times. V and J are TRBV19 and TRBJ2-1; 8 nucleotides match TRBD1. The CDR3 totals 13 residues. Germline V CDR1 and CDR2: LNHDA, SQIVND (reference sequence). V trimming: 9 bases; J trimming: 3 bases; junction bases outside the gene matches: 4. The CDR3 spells CASGQGYYNEQFF. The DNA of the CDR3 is TGTGCCAGCGGACAGGGTTACTACAATGAGCAGTTCTTC.

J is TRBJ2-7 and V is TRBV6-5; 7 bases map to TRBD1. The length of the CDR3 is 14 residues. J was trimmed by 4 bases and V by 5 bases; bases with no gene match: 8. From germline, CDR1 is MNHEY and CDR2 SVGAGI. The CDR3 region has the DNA TGTGCCAGCAGTACGACAGGGAGCGGATACGAGCAGTACTTC. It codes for CASSTTGSGYEQYF.

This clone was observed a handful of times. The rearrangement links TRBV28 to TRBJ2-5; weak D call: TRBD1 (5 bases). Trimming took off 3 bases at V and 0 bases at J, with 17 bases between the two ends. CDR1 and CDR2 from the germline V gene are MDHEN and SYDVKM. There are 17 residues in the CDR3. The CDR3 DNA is TGTGCCAGCAGTTTTCTAAGTATGACAGAGTACCAAGAGACCCAGTACTTC. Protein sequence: CASSFLSMTEYQETQYF.

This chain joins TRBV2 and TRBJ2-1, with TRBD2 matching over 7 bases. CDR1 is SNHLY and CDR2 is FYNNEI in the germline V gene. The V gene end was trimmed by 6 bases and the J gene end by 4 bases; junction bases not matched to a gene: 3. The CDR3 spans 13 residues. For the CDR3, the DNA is TGTGCCAGCAGCGGCGGGGGATACAATGAGCAGTTCTTC. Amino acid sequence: CASSGGGYNEQFF.

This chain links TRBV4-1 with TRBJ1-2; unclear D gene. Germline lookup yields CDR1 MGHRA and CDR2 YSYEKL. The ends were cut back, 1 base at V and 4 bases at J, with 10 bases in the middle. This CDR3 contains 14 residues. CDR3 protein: CASSQASGSYGYTF. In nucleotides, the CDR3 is TGCGCCAGCAGCCAAGCGTCAGGAAGCTATGGCTACACCTTC.

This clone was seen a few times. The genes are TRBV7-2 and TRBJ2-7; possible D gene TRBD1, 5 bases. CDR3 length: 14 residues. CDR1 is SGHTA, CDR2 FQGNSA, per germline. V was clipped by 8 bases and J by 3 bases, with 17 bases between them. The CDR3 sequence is CASSPVTGSYEQYF. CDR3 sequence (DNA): TGTGCCAGCTCCCCTGTTACAGGTAGCTACGAGCAGTACTTC.